These 7 T cell receptor beta chains were sequenced from one sample in a study of graft-versus-host responses after intestinal transplantation. The antigens these receptors bind are not known. TCRdb's table, derived via immunoSEQ multiplex PCR, lists solely in-frame clones and lacks some. Of more than 80,000 clones in the sample, less than 90% are singletons; the top ten hold 0.34%. This specimen consisted of unstimulated CD4+ T cells sorted from spleen or lymph node cells, obtained before intestinal transplant. These receptors originate from a human donor who received an intestinal transplant.

The genes are TRBV9 and TRBJ1-2, with TRBD1 matching 9 bases. J lost 8 bases, V lost 5 bases, and 7 bases had no gene match. The CDR3 runs to 13 residues. The germline gives CDR1 SGDLS, CDR2 YYNGEE. The CDR3 sequence is CASSFRTGEGYTF. In DNA, the CDR3 is TGTGCCAGCAGTTTCCGGACAGGGGAAGGCTACACCTTC.

The V call is TRBV28, the J call TRBJ2-7, with D possibly TRBD1 on 5 matching bases. Trimming cost V 6 bases and J 2 bases, with 14 bases left between them. The CDR3 consists of 14 residues. Germline-derived CDR1 and CDR2 are MDHEN and SYDVKM. CDR3 region: CASRTGRSPYEQYF. The CDR3 region has the DNA TGTGCCAGCAGAACAGGCAGGAGCCCCTACGAGCAGTACTTC.

Here the CDR3 reads CASSLNGNTEAFF. The CDR3, as DNA: TGTGCCAGCAGCTTAAACGGGAACACTGAAGCTTTCTTT. The rearrangement links TRBV7-6 to TRBJ1-1; D is unclear. Germline values: CDR1 SGHVS, CDR2 FNYEAQ. The V end lost 2 bases, the J end lost 1 base, and 5 bases lay between the germline ends. The CDR3 is 13 residues long.

The CDR3 coding sequence is TGTGCCAGCAGCAGAGCGGCAGGGGGCGCAGATACGCAGTATTTT. Residues: CASSRAAGGADTQYF. This chain uses TRBV7-2 with TRBJ2-3; 8 positions match TRBD1. CDR1 and CDR2 from the germline V gene are SGHTA and FQGNSA. The CDR3 has 15 amino acids. J lost 4 bases, V lost 5 bases, and 8 bases had no gene match. The complete variable domain, with remaining parts taken from reference TRBV7-2 and TRBJ2-3, reads GAGVSQSPSNKVTEKGKDVELRCDPISGHTALYWYRQSLGQGLEFLIYFQGNSAPDKSGLPSDRFSAERTGGSVSTLTIQRTQQEDSAVYLCASSRAAGGADTQYFGPGTRLTVL.

The chain employs TRBV5-1 and TRBJ2-5; 12 nucleotides line up with TRBD2. Unmatched junction bases numbered 19, after V lost 5 bases and J lost 5 bases. Germline CDR1 SGHRS, CDR2 YFSETQ. The CDR3 consists of 19 residues. CDR3 DNA sequence: TGCGCCAGCAGGGAGAGACTAGCGGGAGCTTGGGGTCGAATGGAGACCCAGTACTTC. This codes for CASRERLAGAWGRMETQYF.

The genes are TRBV6-6 and TRBJ2-5; TRBD2 agrees at 13 bases. Germline V gene data show CDR1 as MNHNY and CDR2 as SVGAGI (reference sequence). V was clipped by 3 bases and J by 5 bases; unmatched bases: 6. CDR3 length: 16 amino acids. CDR3 sequence: CASSYPTSGRSETQYF. In DNA form, the CDR3 reads TGTGCCAGCAGTTATCCGACTAGCGGGAGGAGTGAGACCCAGTACTTC.

V gene TRBV2 combines with J gene TRBJ2-7, with 12 positions matching TRBD2. The germline V gene encodes CDR1 SNHLY and CDR2 FYNNEI. V was clipped by 6 bases and J by 6 bases; unmatched bases: 12. CDR3 size: 16 residues. CDR3 in DNA: TGTGCCAGCAGCGTGGCCCCTAGCGGGGGGGCCGGCGAGCAGTACTTC. Its protein product is CASSVAPSGGAGEQYF.